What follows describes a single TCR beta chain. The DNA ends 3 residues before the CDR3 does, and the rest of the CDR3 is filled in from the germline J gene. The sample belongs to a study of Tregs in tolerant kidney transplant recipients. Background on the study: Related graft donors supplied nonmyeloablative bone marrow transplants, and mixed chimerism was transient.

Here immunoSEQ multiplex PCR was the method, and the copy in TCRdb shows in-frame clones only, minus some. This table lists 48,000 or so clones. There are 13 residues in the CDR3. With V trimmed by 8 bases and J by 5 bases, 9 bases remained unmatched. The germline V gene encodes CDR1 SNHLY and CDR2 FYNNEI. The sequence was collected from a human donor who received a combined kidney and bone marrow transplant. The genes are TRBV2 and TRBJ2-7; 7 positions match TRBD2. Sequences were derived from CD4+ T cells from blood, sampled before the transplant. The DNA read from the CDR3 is TGTGCCAGCGCTGGGGGGGTTGGAAACGAG. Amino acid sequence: CASAGGVGNE. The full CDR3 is CASAGGVGNEQYF.